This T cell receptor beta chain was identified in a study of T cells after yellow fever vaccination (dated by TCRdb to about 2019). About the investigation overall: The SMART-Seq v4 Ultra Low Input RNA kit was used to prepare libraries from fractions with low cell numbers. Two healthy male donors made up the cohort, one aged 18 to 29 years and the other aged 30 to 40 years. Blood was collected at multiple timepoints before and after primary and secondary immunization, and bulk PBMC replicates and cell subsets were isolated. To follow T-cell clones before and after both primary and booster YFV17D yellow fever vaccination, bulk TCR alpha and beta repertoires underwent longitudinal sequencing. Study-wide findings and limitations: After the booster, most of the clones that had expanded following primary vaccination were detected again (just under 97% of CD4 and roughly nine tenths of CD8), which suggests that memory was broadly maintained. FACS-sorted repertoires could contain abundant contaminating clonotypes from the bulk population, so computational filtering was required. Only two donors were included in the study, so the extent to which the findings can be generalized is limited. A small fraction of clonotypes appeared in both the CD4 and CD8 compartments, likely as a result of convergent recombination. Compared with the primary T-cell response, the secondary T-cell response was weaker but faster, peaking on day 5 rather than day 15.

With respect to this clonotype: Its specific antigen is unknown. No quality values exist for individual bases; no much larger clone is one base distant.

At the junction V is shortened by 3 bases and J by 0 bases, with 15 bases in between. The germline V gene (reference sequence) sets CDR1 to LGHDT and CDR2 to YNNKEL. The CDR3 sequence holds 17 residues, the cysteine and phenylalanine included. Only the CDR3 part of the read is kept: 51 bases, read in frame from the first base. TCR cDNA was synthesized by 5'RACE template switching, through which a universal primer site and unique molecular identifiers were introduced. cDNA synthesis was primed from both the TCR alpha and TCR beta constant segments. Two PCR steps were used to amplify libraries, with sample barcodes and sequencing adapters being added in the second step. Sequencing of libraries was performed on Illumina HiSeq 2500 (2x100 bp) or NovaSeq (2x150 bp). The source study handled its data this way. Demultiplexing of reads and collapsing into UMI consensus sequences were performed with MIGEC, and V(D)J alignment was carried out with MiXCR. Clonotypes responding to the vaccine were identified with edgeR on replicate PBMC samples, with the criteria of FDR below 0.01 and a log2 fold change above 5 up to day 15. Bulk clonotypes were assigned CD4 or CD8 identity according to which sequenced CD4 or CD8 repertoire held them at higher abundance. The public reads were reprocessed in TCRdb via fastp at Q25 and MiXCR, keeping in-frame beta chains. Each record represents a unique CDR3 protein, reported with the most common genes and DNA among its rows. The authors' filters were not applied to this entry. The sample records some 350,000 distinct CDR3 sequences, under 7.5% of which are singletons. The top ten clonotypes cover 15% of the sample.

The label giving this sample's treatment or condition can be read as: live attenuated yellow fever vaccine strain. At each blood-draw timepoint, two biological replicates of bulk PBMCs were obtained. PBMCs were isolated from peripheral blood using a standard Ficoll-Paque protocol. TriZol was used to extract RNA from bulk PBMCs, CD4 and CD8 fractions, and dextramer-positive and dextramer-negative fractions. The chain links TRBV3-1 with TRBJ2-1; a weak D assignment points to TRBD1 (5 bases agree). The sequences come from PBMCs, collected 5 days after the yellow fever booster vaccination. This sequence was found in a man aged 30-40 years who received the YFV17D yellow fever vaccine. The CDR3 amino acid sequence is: CASSHLGEGFSYNEQFF. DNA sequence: TGTGCCAGCAGCCATCTAGGGGAAGGGTTCTCCTACAATGAGCAGTTCTTC.